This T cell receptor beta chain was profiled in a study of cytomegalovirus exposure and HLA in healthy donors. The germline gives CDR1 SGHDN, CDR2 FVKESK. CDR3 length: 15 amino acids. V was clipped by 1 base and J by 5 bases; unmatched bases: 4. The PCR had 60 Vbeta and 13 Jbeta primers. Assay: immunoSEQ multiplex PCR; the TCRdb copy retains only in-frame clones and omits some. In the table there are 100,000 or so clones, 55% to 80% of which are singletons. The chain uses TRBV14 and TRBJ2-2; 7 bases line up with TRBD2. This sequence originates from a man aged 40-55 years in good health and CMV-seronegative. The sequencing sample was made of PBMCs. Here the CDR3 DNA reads TGTGCCAGCAGCCAAGTATTAGCGGGTACCGGGGAGCTGTTTTTT. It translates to CASSQVLAGTGELFF.